The 29 T cell receptor beta chains below were found in one sample sequenced in a study of cytomegalovirus exposure and HLA in healthy donors. PCR used 60 Vbeta primers and 13 Jbeta primers. Measured with immunoSEQ multiplex PCR; TCRdb has only the in-frame clones, and not every one. The sample includes about 73,000 clones, 65% to 85% seen only once; the top ten take approximately 13%. The specimen was PBMCs. The source is a man aged 70-80 years in good health and CMV-seronegative.

This chain connects TRBV4-3 to TRBJ1-6; no firm D call. CDR1 is LGHNA and CDR2 is YSLEER in the germline V gene. This CDR3 region has 14 residues. The V end was cut by 0 bases, the J end by 7 bases, with 7 bases between. The CDR3 spells CASSQDLRNSPLHF. CDR3 coding DNA: TGCGCCAGCAGCCAAGATCTAAGAAATTCACCCCTCCACTTT.

This rearrangement joins TRBV19 to TRBJ1-1; 9 bases match TRBD1. Germline values: CDR1 LNHDA, CDR2 SQIVND (reference sequence). This CDR3 contains 14 residues. V trimming: 4 bases; J trimming: 3 bases; junction bases outside the gene matches: 3. The DNA for the CDR3 is TGTGCCAGTAGTAAGGACAGGGGTGACACTGAAGCTTTCTTT. Translated, it gives CASSKDRGDTEAFF.

This clone was detected a few times. The chain carries TRBV29-1 and TRBJ1-2, with 8 nucleotides matching TRBD1. V lost 6 bases, J lost 9 bases, and 12 bases stayed unmatched. The length of the CDR3 is 13 residues. The V gene's germline CDR1 is SQVTM and CDR2 ANQGSEA. CDR3 residues: CSVNPQGAPSYTF. Written as DNA, the CDR3 is TGCAGCGTCAACCCCCAGGGGGCGCCTAGCTACACCTTC.

The chain employs TRBV5-8 and TRBJ2-1; 11 nucleotides align to TRBD1. This CDR3 comprises 15 residues. Germline CDR1 SGHTS, CDR2 YDEGEE. V lost 3 bases and J lost 7; bases outside the gene matches: 6. The DNA for the CDR3 is TGTGCCAGCAGCTCCGGACAGGGGGCTCCTAATGAGCAGTTCTTC. It yields the protein CASSSGQGAPNEQFF.

The CDR3: CASRGRGQRSVYGYTF. CDR3 DNA sequence: TGTGCCAGCAGAGGACGCGGACAGAGGTCCGTCTATGGCTACACCTTC. The V gene is TRBV5-6, the J gene TRBJ1-2; D may be TRBD1 (6 bases). The CDR3 sequence is 16 residues long. Deletions cut 5 bases from V and 4 bases from J, with 21 bases between. Germline CDR1 reads SGHDT; CDR2 reads YYEEEE.

This chain connects TRBV4-3 to TRBJ1-3, with D maybe TRBD1 (6 bases). The V end lost 0 bases, the J end lost 5 bases, and 11 bases lay between the germline ends. Germline-derived CDR1 and CDR2 are LGHNA and YSLEER. The CDR3 totals 15 residues. The CDR3 nucleotides read TGCGCCAGCAGCCAAGACGCGGGGGCTAGAAACACCATATATTTT. It codes for CASSQDAGARNTIYF.

The chain combines TRBV4-1 with TRBJ2-7, with 8 bases fitting TRBD1. Germline CDR1 and CDR2: MGHRA and YSYEKL. Trimming removed 1 base from V and 4 bases from J; junction bases left unmatched: 12. This CDR3 comprises 17 residues. The CDR3 reads CASSQGLTGGKSYEQYF. DNA of the CDR3: TGCGCCAGCAGCCAAGGATTAACAGGGGGAAAGTCTTACGAGCAGTACTTC.

This clone was seen a handful of times. The V gene is TRBV30, the J gene TRBJ1-4; the D is unclear. CDR1 and CDR2 (germline): GTSNPN, SVGIG (reference sequence). This CDR3 is 11 amino acids long. The V gene lost 3 bases and the J gene lost 5 bases, with 4 bases spanning the gap. The CDR3 region is CAWSLNEKLFF. CDR3 sequence (DNA): TGTGCCTGGAGCCTGAATGAAAAACTGTTTTTT. Supplemented by reference TRBV30 and TRBJ1-4, the full variable domain reads SQTIHQWPATLVQPVGSPLSLECTVEGTSNPNLYWYRQAAGRGLQLLFYSVGIGQISSEVPQNLSASRPQDRQFILSSKKLLLSDSGFYLCAWSLNEKLFFGSGTQLSVL.

This sequence joins TRBV7-9 and TRBJ2-7; 8 bases map to TRBD2. Germline values: CDR1 SEHNR, CDR2 FQNEAQ (reference sequence). This CDR3 region has 15 residues. The ends lost 5 bases at V and 3 bases at J; junction bases unmatched: 9. The CDR3 protein is CASSPYTGGHYEQYF. The CDR3 nucleotides read TGTGCCAGCAGCCCGTACACGGGGGGGCACTACGAGCAGTACTTC.

This clone was seen only once. The chain has TRBV6-5 and TRBJ1-5; D gene unclear. Trimming shortened V by 6 bases and J by 0 bases, and 9 bases separated the two germline ends. This CDR3 region has 14 residues. The V gene's germline CDR1 is MNHEY and CDR2 SVGAGI. This CDR3 reads CASSPSYSNQPQHF. For the CDR3, the DNA is TGTGCCAGCAGCCCGAGTTATAGCAATCAGCCCCAGCATTTT.

The CDR3: CASSLVAGVSTGELFF. CDR3 in DNA: TGTGCCAGCAGCTTAGTTGCGGGGGTCTCCACCGGGGAGCTGTTTTTT. The chain carries TRBV7-6 and TRBJ2-2; TRBD2 agrees at 7 bases. Germline CDR1 SGHVS, CDR2 FNYEAQ. V lost 1 base to trimming and J lost 4 bases; unmatched junction nucleotides: 6. The CDR3 is 16 residues long.

Worth noting for this clone: An end of the junction differs from the germline gene, which may be a read error. This sequence joins TRBV7-9 and TRBJ2-7; 8 positions match TRBD1. The CDR3 loop spans 15 amino acids. CDR1 is SEHNR and CDR2 is FQNEAQ in the germline V gene (reference sequence). In DNA, the CDR3 is TGTTCCAGCAGCTTAGTGGCAGGACAGGGTCACGAGCAGTACTTC. This codes for CSSSLVAGQGHEQYF.

This rearrangement joins TRBV4-3 to TRBJ2-1; D remains ambiguous. Trimming shortened V by 4 bases and J by 4 bases, and 14 bases separated the two germline ends. Germline lookup yields CDR1 LGHNA and CDR2 YSLEER. This CDR3 spans 15 amino acids. The CDR3 region has the DNA TGCGCCAGCAGCCGCTCGCGTGGGCCTTACAATGAGCAGTTCTTC. Protein product: CASSRSRGPYNEQFF.

This chain links TRBV29-1 with TRBJ1-4, with 7 positions matching TRBD1. Germline trimming cut 3 bases from V and 5 bases from J; bases unmatched to any gene: 6. The CDR3 runs to 14 residues. Germline values: CDR1 SQVTM, CDR2 ANQGSEA. In nucleotides, the CDR3 is TGCAGCGTTGACGTGACAGGGACGAATGAAAAACTGTTTTTT. Translated: CSVDVTGTNEKLFF. Full variable domain (missing parts from reference TRBV29-1 and TRBJ1-4): SAVISQKPSRDICQRGTSLTIQCQVDSQVTMMFWYRQQPGQSLTLIATANQGSEATYESGFVIDKFPISRPNLTFSTLTVSNMSPEDSSIYLCSVDVTGTNEKLFFGSGTQLSVL.

V is TRBV7-2 and J is TRBJ1-2; D uncertain. Trimming removed 2 bases from V and 3 bases from J, with 7 bases in between. Germline V CDR1 and CDR2: SGHTA, FQGNSA. This CDR3 spans 13 amino acids. CDR3 sequence: CASSLITDYGYTF. As DNA, the CDR3 is TGTGCCAGCAGCTTAATCACGGACTATGGCTACACCTTC.

The chain carries TRBV5-1 and TRBJ2-2; D may be TRBD2 (7 bases). The CDR3 has 14 amino acids. Germline V gives CDR1 SGHRS, CDR2 YFSETQ. Trimming stripped 5 bases from V and 7 bases from J, with 15 bases between. CDR3 protein: CASSPRGQGGELFF. The CDR3 DNA reads TGCGCCAGCAGTCCGCGGGGGCAGGGCGGGGAGCTGTTTTTT.

The chain uses TRBV4-3 and TRBJ1-5, with TRBD1 matching over 7 bases. This CDR3 region has 14 residues. The germline gives CDR1 LGHNA, CDR2 YSLEER. The V gene end was trimmed by 4 bases and the J gene end by 3 bases; junction bases not matched to a gene: 3. The CDR3 spells CASSPTGANQPQHF. CDR3 coding DNA: TGCGCCAGCAGCCCAACAGGGGCCAATCAGCCCCAGCATTTT.

This clone was seen more than once but under ten times. The chain links TRBV6-6 to TRBJ2-1; D perhaps matches TRBD2 (7 bases). CDR1 is MNHNY and CDR2 is SVGAGI in the germline V gene (reference sequence). CDR3 size: 12 residues. The V gene lost 7 bases and the J gene lost 8 bases, with 12 bases spanning the gap. CDR3 sequence (DNA): TGTGCCAGCACCCAAGGGGGGGATGAGCAGTTCTTC. Its translation is CASTQGGDEQFF.

This CDR3 reads CASSIQGAGGYTF. CDR3 sequence (DNA): TGTGCCAGCAGCATCCAGGGGGCGGGGGGCTACACCTTC. This chain links TRBV7-9 with TRBJ1-2, with TRBD1 matching 8 bases. V gave up 5 bases and J gave up 8 bases; unmatched junction bases: 7. The germline V gene has CDR1 SEHNR and CDR2 FQNEAQ (reference sequence). The CDR3 covers 13 residues.

The chain joins TRBV6-6 to TRBJ2-3; D remains unclear. The V gene lost 5 bases and the J gene lost 1 base, with 10 bases spanning the gap. Germline lookup yields CDR1 MNHNY and CDR2 SVGAGI (reference sequence). The CDR3 covers 14 residues. The CDR3 DNA reads TGTGCCAGCAGTCGATCTCGCGGCACAGATACGCAGTATTTT. Translating it yields CASSRSRGTDTQYF.

The CDR3: CASSLAGQGYEQYF. CDR3 sequence (DNA): TGTGCCAGCAGCTTGGCGGGGCAGGGATACGAGCAGTACTTC. V is TRBV7-8 and J is TRBJ2-7; possibly TRBD2 for D (6 bases). Looked up from germline, CDR1 is SGHVS and CDR2 is FQNEAQ. Trimming took off 3 bases at V and 4 bases at J, with 13 bases between the two ends. This CDR3 is built from 14 residues.

The rearrangement uses TRBV28 and TRBJ1-2, with D possibly being TRBD1 (6 bases). V lost 5 bases to trimming and J lost 4 bases, with 14 bases between them. The CDR3 sequence is 14 residues long. The germline CDR1 and CDR2 sequences are MDHEN and SYDVKM. The CDR3 sequence: CASSRTTTGYGYTF. CDR3 bases: TGTGCCAGCAGTAGAACGACGACAGGCTATGGCTACACCTTC.

This sequence joins TRBV27 and TRBJ1-2; D ambiguous. The CDR3 length is 12 residues. V gave up 0 bases and J gave up 4 bases, with 3 bases separating them. Germline CDR1 and CDR2: MNHEY and SMNVEV (reference sequence). The chain's CDR3 is CASSLSGYGYTF. The CDR3 DNA reads TGTGCCAGCAGTTTATCCGGCTATGGCTACACCTTC.

This clone showed up just once. This chain connects TRBV19 to TRBJ1-5; 9 positions agree with TRBD1. The ends lost 7 bases at V and 2 bases at J; junction bases unmatched: 6. Per germline, CDR1 LNHDA and CDR2 SQIVND (reference sequence). The CDR3 totals 15 residues. The CDR3 nucleotides are TGTGCCAGTACCCGACAGGGGGAGGGCAATCAGCCCCAGCATTTT. This gives the protein CASTRQGEGNQPQHF.

As regards this clone: The sample contains more than one DNA sequence encoding this CDR3. J is TRBJ2-7 and V is TRBV18; 7 bases align to TRBD1. The CDR3 sequence is 13 residues long. CDR1 KGHSH and CDR2 LQKENI come from the germline V gene. After removal of 3 bases from V and 2 bases from J, the junction contained 1 base not matched to a gene. CDR3 protein: CASSPGTAYEQYF. DNA of the CDR3: TGTGCCAGCTCACCCGGGACAGCCTACGAGCAGTACTTC.

This clone was observed a few times. V and J are TRBV18 and TRBJ2-5; 11 positions agree with TRBD2. Germline V gene data show CDR1 as KGHSH and CDR2 as LQKENI. The ends lost 3 bases at V and 2 bases at J; junction bases unmatched: 2. This CDR3 has 15 residues. The CDR3 sequence is CASSPASGGQETQYF. The DNA of the CDR3 is TGTGCCAGCTCACCCGCTAGCGGGGGGCAAGAGACCCAGTACTTC.

The gene calls are TRBV6-6 and TRBJ2-7, with D possibly matching TRBD1 (5 bases). Trimming removed 8 bases from V and 2 bases from J, with 10 bases in between. This CDR3 is 12 amino acids long. The germline gives CDR1 MNHNY, CDR2 SVGAGI (reference sequence). This CDR3 is CASQGLAYEQYF. The CDR3 DNA reads TGTGCCAGCCAGGGTCTCGCCTACGAGCAGTACTTC.

V usage is TRBV7-6 and J usage is TRBJ1-1, with D possibly matching TRBD1 (6 bases). This CDR3 is built from 14 residues. The V end lost 2 bases, the J end lost 0 bases, and 7 bases lay between the germline ends. From germline, CDR1 is SGHVS and CDR2 FNYEAQ. CDR3 nucleotide sequence: TGTGCCAGCAGCTTAACAGGGCTGAACACTGAAGCTTTCTTT. Translation gives CASSLTGLNTEAFF.

This clone appeared a single time. The rearrangement joins TRBV7-2 to TRBJ1-5, with 9 bases matching TRBD1. The CDR3 consists of 16 residues. Germline loops: CDR1 SGHTA, CDR2 FQGNSA. V was pared by 5 bases and J by 5 bases, with 10 bases of the junction left unmatched. The CDR3, as DNA: TGTGCCAGCAGCCCCCGAGGACAGGGGAGGGATCAGCCCCAGCATTTT. This sequence encodes CASSPRGQGRDQPQHF.